The 26 T cell receptor beta chains given below trace back to one sample, sequenced in a study of PD-1 blockade in classical Hodgkin lymphoma. Sequencing used immunoSEQ multiplex PCR; TCRdb keeps in-frame clones, though not all of them. Among about 49,000 clones listed, around 91% were seen once. Documented time point: cycle 4 day 1 (C4D1), after 5 to 7 weeks of nivolumab. Every patient was affected by relapse after autologous stem cell transplantation, while exposure to brentuximab vedotin was not uniform. Sequences were derived from peripheral blood mononuclear cells (PBMCs), sampled before the fourth cycle of nivolumab. Every receptor here comes from a human donor with classical Hodgkin lymphoma.

The chain uses TRBV7-2 and TRBJ1-1, with D tentatively TRBD1 (6 bases). Germline CDR1 and CDR2: SGHTA and FQGNSA. The CDR3 runs 15 residues. The ends were cut back, 6 bases at V and 3 bases at J, with 17 bases in the middle. The CDR3 spells CASSILGGPHTEAFF. CDR3 nucleotides: TGTGCCAGCAGTATCTTGGGGGGGCCGCACACTGAAGCTTTCTTT.

V and J are TRBV9 and TRBJ2-1; weak D call: TRBD2 (6 bases). The CDR3 length is 14 residues. Germline CDR1 reads SGDLS; CDR2 reads YYNGEE. Trimming removed 1 base from V and 3 bases from J, with 8 bases in between. CDR3 region: CASSVRRDYNEQFF. The DNA of the CDR3 is TGTGCCAGCAGCGTACGGAGGGACTACAATGAGCAGTTCTTC. The whole variable domain, filled in from reference TRBV9 and TRBJ2-1, reads DSGVTQTPKHLITATGQRVTLRCSPRSGDLSVYWYQQSLDQGLQFLIQYYNGEERAKGNILERFSAQQFPDLHSELNLSSLELGDSALYFCASSVRRDYNEQFFGPGTRLTVL.

The V call is TRBV9, the J call TRBJ1-2, with D possibly TRBD1 on 6 matching bases. V was cut by 4 bases and J by 4 bases, with 17 bases left in between. Germline CDR1 and CDR2: SGDLS and YYNGEE. The length of the CDR3 is 15 residues. Here the CDR3 DNA reads TGTGCCAGCAGCCCAAATATGGGACAAGTCTATGGCTACACCTTC. The encoded protein is CASSPNMGQVYGYTF.

V and J are TRBV4-2 and TRBJ2-7; 9 bases align to TRBD2. Per the germline V gene, CDR1 is LGHNA and CDR2 is YNFKEQ. Trimming cost V 3 bases and J 3 bases; bases outside gene matches: 15. The length of the CDR3 is 18 residues. CDR3 DNA: TGTGCCAGCAGCCAGACCGGCGGGGGGGGGATTGGGAACTACGAGCAGTACTTC. Its translation: CASSQTGGGGIGNYEQYF.

The CDR3 spells CASSEWFIRQGANQPQHF. For the CDR3, the DNA is TGTGCCAGCAGTGAATGGTTTATTAGACAGGGGGCCAATCAGCCCCAGCATTTT. The rearrangement uses TRBV6-1 and TRBJ1-5; 10 bases map to TRBD1. Germline V gives CDR1 MNHNS, CDR2 SASEGT. The length of the CDR3 is 18 residues. V was pared by 2 bases and J by 3 bases, with 10 bases of the junction left unmatched.

This clone was seen a few times. For the CDR3, the DNA is TGTGCCAGCAGCCCTAGGGACAGGGAGTCTACCCTTCCCTACGAGCAGTACTTC. Translated, it gives CASSPRDRESTLPYEQYF. The gene calls are TRBV5-6 and TRBJ2-7, with 9 bases identical to TRBD1. Germline values: CDR1 SGHDT, CDR2 YYEEEE. The trim removed 4 bases at V and 2 bases at J, leaving 16 bases unmatched. This CDR3 has 18 amino acids.

V usage is TRBV25-1 and J usage is TRBJ2-7, with D maybe TRBD1 (6 bases). CDR1 is MGHDK, CDR2 SYGVNS, per germline. V was cut by 8 bases and J by 5 bases, with 10 bases left in between. CDR3 length: 11 residues. The CDR3 here is CASVTGNEQYF. The CDR3 nucleotides read TGTGCCAGCGTAACAGGGAACGAGCAGTACTTC.

The chain combines TRBV14 with TRBJ2-5; 8 bases are a match to TRBD2. Germline V gene sequence: CDR1 SGHDN, CDR2 FVKESK. The CDR3 covers 16 residues. Unmatched junction bases numbered 10, after V lost 4 bases and J lost 3 bases. DNA of the CDR3: TGTGCCAGCAGCCCGTGGACTAGCCCGGGGGAAGAGACCCAGTACTTC. Amino acid sequence: CASSPWTSPGEETQYF.

The chain has TRBV7-9 and TRBJ1-2; D is unclear. The germline V and J ends were trimmed by 1 base and 1 base, with 1 base remaining between them. This CDR3 contains 12 residues. CDR1 is SEHNR, CDR2 FQNEAQ, per germline (reference sequence). The CDR3 region has the DNA TGTGCCAGCAGCTTAGATAACTATGGCTACACCTTC. Translating gives CASSLDNYGYTF. Together with reference TRBV7-9 and TRBJ1-2, the CDR3 gives the full variable domain: DTGVSQNPRHKITKRGQNVTFRCDPISEHNRLYWYRQTLGQGPEFLTYFQNEAQLEKSRLLSDRFSAERPKGSFSTLEIQRTEQGDSAMYLCASSLDNYGYTFGSGTRLTVV.

The table lists this clone with a count of one. This chain connects TRBV10-3 to TRBJ1-4, with D possibly matching TRBD1 (6 bases). Deletions cut 8 bases from V and 4 bases from J, with 14 bases between. CDR3 size: 14 residues. Germline-derived CDR1 and CDR2 are ENHRY and SYGVKD. The CDR3 sequence is CAIGKGGGNEKLFF. DNA for the CDR3: TGTGCCATCGGAAAAGGGGGAGGTAATGAAAAACTGTTTTTT.

The chain is built from TRBV5-1 and TRBJ2-5; 13 nucleotides align to TRBD2. Looked up from germline, CDR1 is SGHRS and CDR2 is YFSETQ. Germline trimming cut 0 bases from V and 5 bases from J; bases unmatched to any gene: 4. This CDR3 has 16 amino acids. The CDR3 region is CASSLAPTSGRETQYF. CDR3 coding DNA: TGCGCCAGCAGCTTGGCCCCGACTAGCGGGAGGGAGACCCAGTACTTC.

Only one count was recorded for this clone. The chain is built from TRBV9 and TRBJ2-1; TRBD1 or TRBD2 may be the D gene (5 bases each). V was trimmed by 0 bases and J by 11 bases, leaving 9 bases between them. The CDR3 totals 12 residues. Germline V gene lookup returns CDR1 SGDLS and CDR2 YYNGEE. CDR3 residues: CASSVEGSKQFF. The CDR3 nucleotides are TGTGCCAGCAGCGTAGAGGGGAGTAAGCAGTTCTTC.

This chain joins TRBV19 and TRBJ1-3, with D unresolved. CDR3 size: 13 residues. From germline, CDR1 is LNHDA and CDR2 SQIVND (reference sequence). V shed 4 bases and J shed 0 bases, with 4 bases lying between them. CDR3 residues: CASSRNSGNTIYF. CDR3 DNA: TGTGCCAGTAGTAGAAACTCTGGAAACACCATATATTTT.

The V and J genes are TRBV27 and TRBJ2-7, with D unresolved. V gave up 7 bases and J gave up 4 bases, with 5 bases separating them. The CDR3 length is 10 residues. Looked up from germline, CDR1 is MNHEY and CDR2 is SMNVEV (reference sequence). CDR3 bases: TGTGCCAGCATGGAGTACGAGCAGTACTTC. Protein sequence: CASMEYEQYF.

The chain uses TRBV30 and TRBJ2-3; no definite D call. The CDR3 is 13 residues long. V gave up 5 bases and J gave up 2 bases, with 11 bases separating them. Germline loops: CDR1 GTSNPN, CDR2 SVGIG (reference sequence). Written as DNA, the CDR3 is TGTGCCTGGGTTTATCACTCCACAGATACGCAGTATTTT. Translation: CAWVYHSTDTQYF.

This clone was found once. The chain employs TRBV6-5 and TRBJ2-1; possibly TRBD1 or TRBD2 for D (5 bases each). Per germline, CDR1 MNHEY and CDR2 SVGAGI. This CDR3 is built from 12 residues. In nucleotides, the CDR3 is TGTGCGACCCGGGACGGACCCAATGAGCAGTTCTTC. It encodes CATRDGPNEQFF.

This chain connects TRBV28 to TRBJ2-7; no firm D call. Germline loops: CDR1 MDHEN, CDR2 SYDVKM. V gave up 2 bases and J gave up 5 bases, with 1 base separating them. This CDR3 is built from 10 residues. The CDR3 here is CASSLNEQYF. The CDR3 coding sequence is TGTGCCAGCAGTTTAAACGAGCAGTACTTC.

The chain recombines TRBV11-2 with TRBJ2-7, with 14 bases fitting TRBD2. The CDR3 runs to 14 residues. J gave up 4 bases and V 5 bases, and 1 base lay outside the gene matches. Germline values: CDR1 SGHAT, CDR2 FQNNGV. The CDR3: CASSRLAGGYEQYF. Written as DNA, the CDR3 is TGTGCCAGCAGCCGACTAGCGGGAGGGTACGAGCAGTACTTC.

V and J are TRBV9 and TRBJ1-2; D not resolved. The ends were cut back, 3 bases at V and 3 bases at J, with 12 bases in the middle. This CDR3 is 14 amino acids long. The germline V gene encodes CDR1 SGDLS and CDR2 YYNGEE. The CDR3 protein is CASSANPGDYGYTF. Here the CDR3 DNA reads TGTGCCAGCAGCGCTAACCCCGGGGACTATGGCTACACCTTC.

The rearrangement links TRBV11-2 to TRBJ1-1; TRBD1 matches 8 bases. CDR1 SGHAT and CDR2 FQNNGV come from the germline V gene. The CDR3 totals 13 residues. The J segment lost 7 bases and the V segment lost 6 bases, leaving 7 bases of the junction unmatched. CDR3 in amino acids: CASRSGQGGEAFF. The CDR3 DNA reads as TGTGCCAGCAGATCCGGACAGGGAGGTGAAGCTTTCTTT.

This chain connects TRBV4-1 to TRBJ1-5, with a weak D call TRBD1 (6 bases). V was trimmed by 0 bases and J by 5 bases, leaving 14 bases between them. Germline V gene sequence: CDR1 MGHRA, CDR2 YSYEKL. The CDR3 is 16 amino acids. In nucleotides, the CDR3 is TGCGCCAGCAGCCAAGAGGATCGGGGGGCTTATCAGCCCCAGCATTTT. Amino acids: CASSQEDRGAYQPQHF.

The J gene is TRBJ2-5, the V gene TRBV27; D gene ambiguous. The germline V gene has CDR1 MNHEY and CDR2 SMNVEV (reference sequence). V lost 2 bases and J 5 bases, leaving 12 bases between the germline ends. CDR3 length equals 14 residues. In DNA form, the CDR3 reads TGTGCCAGCAGTTTAAGTATTTTTATGGAGACCCAGTACTTC. Translation: CASSLSIFMETQYF.

The chain uses TRBV19 and TRBJ1-5; D gene uncertain. The V end was cut by 0 bases, the J end by 1 base, with 13 bases between. CDR1 LNHDA and CDR2 SQIVND come from the germline V gene (reference sequence). CDR3 length equals 17 residues. CDR3 nucleotides: TGTGCCAGTAGTATAGATGGGCCAGTTGTCAGCAATCAGCCCCAGCATTTT. This translates into CASSIDGPVVSNQPQHF.

The chain employs TRBV9 and TRBJ2-2, with 12 bases that match TRBD1. The germline CDR1 and CDR2 sequences are SGDLS and YYNGEE. The CDR3 contains 20 residues. J gave up 1 base and V 0 bases, and 10 bases lay outside the gene matches. CDR3: CASSVAFGTGGRRNTGELFF. The CDR3 DNA is TGTGCCAGCAGCGTAGCCTTTGGGACAGGGGGCCGGCGGAACACCGGGGAGCTGTTTTTT. Drawing the rest from reference TRBV9 and TRBJ2-2, the complete variable domain is DSGVTQTPKHLITATGQRVTLRCSPRSGDLSVYWYQQSLDQGLQFLIQYYNGEERAKGNILERFSAQQFPDLHSELNLSSLELGDSALYFCASSVAFGTGGRRNTGELFFGEGSRLTVL.

This chain uses TRBV11-2 with TRBJ2-1; 7 positions agree with TRBD2. V dropped 2 bases and J dropped 4; count of bases not matched to a gene: 11. The CDR3 has 17 residues. Germline V CDR1 and CDR2: SGHAT, FQNNGV. The CDR3 coding sequence is TGTGCCAGCAGCTTAAGGGCTAGCGGAGTGATTTACAATGAGCAGTTCTTC. This sequence encodes CASSLRASGVIYNEQFF.

This clone is a singleton in its sample. The chain employs TRBV5-1 and TRBJ2-5; 8 nucleotides align to TRBD1. The trim removed 2 bases at V and 7 bases at J, leaving 4 bases unmatched. In germline, CDR1 is SGHRS, CDR2 YFSETQ. CDR3 length: 13 amino acids. CDR3 sequence: CASSLGQGGTQYF. The DNA for the CDR3 is TGCGCCAGCAGCTTAGGACAGGGTGGGACCCAGTACTTC.